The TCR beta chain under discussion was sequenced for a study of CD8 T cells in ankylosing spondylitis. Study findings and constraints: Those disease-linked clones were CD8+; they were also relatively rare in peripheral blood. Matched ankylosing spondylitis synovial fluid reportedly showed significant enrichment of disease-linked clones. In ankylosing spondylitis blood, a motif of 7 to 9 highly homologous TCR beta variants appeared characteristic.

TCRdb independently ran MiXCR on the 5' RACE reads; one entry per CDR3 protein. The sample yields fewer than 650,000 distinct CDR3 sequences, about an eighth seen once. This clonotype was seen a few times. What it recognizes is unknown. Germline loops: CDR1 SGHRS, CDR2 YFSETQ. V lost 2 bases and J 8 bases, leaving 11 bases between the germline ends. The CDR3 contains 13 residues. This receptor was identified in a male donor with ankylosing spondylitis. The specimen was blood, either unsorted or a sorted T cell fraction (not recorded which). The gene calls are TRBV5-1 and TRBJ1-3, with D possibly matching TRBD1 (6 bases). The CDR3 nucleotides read TGCGCCAGCAGCTTTAACAGGGTGGACACCATATATTTT. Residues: CASSFNRVDTIYF.